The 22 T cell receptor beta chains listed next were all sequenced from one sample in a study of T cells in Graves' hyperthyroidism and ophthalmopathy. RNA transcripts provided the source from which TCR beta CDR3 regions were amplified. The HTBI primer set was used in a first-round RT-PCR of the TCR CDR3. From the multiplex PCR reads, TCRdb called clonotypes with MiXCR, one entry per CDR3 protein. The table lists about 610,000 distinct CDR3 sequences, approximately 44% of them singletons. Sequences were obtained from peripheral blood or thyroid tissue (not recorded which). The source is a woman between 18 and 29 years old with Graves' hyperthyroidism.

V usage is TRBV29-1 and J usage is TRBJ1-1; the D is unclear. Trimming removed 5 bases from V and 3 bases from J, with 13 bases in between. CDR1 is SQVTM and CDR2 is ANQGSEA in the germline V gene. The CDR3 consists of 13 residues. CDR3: CSVSIWGDTEAFF. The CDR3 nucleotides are TGCAGCGTTTCTATCTGGGGAGACACTGAAGCTTTCTTT.

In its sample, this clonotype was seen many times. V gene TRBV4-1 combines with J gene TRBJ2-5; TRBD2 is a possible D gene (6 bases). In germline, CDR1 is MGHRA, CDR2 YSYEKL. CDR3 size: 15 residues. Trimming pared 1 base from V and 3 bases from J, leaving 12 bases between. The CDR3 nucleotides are TGCGCCAGCAGCCAAGTTAGCGGAACTGAAGAGACCCAGTACTTC. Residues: CASSQVSGTEETQYF.

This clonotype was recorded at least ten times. CDR3 nucleotide sequence: TGTGCCAGCGGGAAGGAGTTTTACCGTAATGAAAAACTGTTTTTT. This translates into CASGKEFYRNEKLFF. The chain has TRBV7-6 and TRBJ1-4; D ambiguous. Germline V gene data show CDR1 as SGHVS and CDR2 as FNYEAQ. The CDR3 sequence is 15 residues long. V was trimmed by 8 bases and J by 4 bases, leaving 17 bases between them.

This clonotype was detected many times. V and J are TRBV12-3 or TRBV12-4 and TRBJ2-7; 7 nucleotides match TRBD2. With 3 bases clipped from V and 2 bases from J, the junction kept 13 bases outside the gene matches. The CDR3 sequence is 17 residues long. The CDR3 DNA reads TGTGCCAGCAGTTTCGTTGGGTGGGAGGGCCCCACCTACGAGCAGTACTTC. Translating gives CASSFVGWEGPTYEQYF.

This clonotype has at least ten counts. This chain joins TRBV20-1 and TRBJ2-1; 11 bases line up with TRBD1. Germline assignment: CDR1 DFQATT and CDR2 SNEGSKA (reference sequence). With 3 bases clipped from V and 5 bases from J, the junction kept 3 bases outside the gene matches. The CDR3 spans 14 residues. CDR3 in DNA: TGCAGTGCTAGGGACAGGGGGCGTAACAATGAGCAGTTCTTC. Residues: CSARDRGRNNEQFF.

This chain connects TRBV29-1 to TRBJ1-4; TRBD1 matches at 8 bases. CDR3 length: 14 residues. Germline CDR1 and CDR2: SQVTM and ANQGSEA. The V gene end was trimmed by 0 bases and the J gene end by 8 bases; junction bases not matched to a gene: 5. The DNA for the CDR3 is TGCAGCGTTGAAGACAGGGGGCAAGGGGAAAAACTGTTTTTT. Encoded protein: CSVEDRGQGEKLFF.

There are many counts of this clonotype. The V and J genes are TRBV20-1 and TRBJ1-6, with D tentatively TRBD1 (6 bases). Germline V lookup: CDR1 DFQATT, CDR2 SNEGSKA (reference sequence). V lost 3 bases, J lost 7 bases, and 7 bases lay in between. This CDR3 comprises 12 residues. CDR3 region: CSASRGNSPLHF. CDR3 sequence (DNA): TGCAGTGCTAGTAGGGGGAATTCACCCCTCCACTTT.

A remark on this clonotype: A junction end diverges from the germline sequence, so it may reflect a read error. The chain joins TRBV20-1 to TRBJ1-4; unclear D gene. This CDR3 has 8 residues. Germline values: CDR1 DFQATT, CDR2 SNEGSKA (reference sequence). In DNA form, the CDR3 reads TGCAGTGCTAGAGAACCAATCTTT. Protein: CSAREPIF.

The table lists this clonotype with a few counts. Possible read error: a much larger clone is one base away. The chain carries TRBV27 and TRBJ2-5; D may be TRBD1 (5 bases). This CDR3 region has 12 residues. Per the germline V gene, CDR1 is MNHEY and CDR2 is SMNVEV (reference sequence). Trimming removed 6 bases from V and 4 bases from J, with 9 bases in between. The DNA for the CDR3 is TGTGCCAGCAGCAGGGATCTAGAGACCCAGTACTTC. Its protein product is CASSRDLETQYF.

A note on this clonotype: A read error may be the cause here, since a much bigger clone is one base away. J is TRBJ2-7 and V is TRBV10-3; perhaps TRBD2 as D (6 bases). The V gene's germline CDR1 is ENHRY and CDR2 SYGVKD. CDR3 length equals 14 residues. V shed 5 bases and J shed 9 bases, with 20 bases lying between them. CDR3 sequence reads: CAISYDGTFNRQYF. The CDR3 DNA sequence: TGTGCCATCAGTTACGACGGGACTTTCAACCGGCAGTACTTC.

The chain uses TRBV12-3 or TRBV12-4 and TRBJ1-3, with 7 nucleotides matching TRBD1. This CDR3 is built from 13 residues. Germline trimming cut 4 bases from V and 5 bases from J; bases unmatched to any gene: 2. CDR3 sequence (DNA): TGTGCCAGCAGTTCAGGGGGAAGAAACACCATATATTTT. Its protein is CASSSGGRNTIYF.

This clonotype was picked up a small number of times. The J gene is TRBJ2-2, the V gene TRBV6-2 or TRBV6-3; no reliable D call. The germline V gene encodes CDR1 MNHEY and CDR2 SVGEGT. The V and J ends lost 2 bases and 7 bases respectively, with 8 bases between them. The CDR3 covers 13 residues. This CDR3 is CASSYLRNGELFF. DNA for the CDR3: TGTGCCAGCAGTTACCTTAGAAACGGGGAGCTGTTTTTT.

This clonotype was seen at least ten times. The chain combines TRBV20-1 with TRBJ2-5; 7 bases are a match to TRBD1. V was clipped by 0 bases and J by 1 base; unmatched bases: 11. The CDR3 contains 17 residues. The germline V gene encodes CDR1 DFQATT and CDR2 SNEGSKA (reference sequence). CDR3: CSARDLAGGTFQETQYF. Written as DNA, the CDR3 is TGCAGTGCTAGAGATCTGGCAGGGGGAACCTTCCAAGAGACCCAGTACTTC.

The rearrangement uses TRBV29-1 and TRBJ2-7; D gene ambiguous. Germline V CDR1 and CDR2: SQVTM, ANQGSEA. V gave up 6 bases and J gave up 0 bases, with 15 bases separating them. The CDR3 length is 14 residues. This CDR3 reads CSVSGLVGSYEQYF. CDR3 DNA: TGCAGCGTGAGTGGGCTAGTGGGCTCCTACGAGCAGTACTTC.

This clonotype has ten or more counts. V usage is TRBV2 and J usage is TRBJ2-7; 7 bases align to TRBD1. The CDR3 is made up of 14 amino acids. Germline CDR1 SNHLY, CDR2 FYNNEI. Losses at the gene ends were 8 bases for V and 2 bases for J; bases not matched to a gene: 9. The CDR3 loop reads CASSLYRGPYEQYF. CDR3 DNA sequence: TGTGCCAGCTCCCTTTACAGGGGACCCTACGAGCAGTACTTC.

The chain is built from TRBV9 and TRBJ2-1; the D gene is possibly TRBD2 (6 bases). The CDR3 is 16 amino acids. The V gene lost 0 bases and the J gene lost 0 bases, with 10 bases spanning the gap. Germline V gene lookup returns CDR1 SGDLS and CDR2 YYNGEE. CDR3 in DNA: TGTGCCAGCAGCGTAGGTCCGGGGGTCTCCTACAATGAGCAGTTCTTC. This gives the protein CASSVGPGVSYNEQFF.

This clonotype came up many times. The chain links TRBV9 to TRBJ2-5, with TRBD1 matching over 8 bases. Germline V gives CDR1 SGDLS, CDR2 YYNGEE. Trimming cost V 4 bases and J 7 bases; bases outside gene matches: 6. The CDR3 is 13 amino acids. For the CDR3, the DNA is TGTGCCAGCAGCCCAGACAGGGGTGGGACCCAGTACTTC. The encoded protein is CASSPDRGGTQYF. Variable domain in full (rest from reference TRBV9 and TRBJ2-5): DSGVTQTPKHLITATGQRVTLRCSPRSGDLSVYWYQQSLDQGLQFLIQYYNGEERAKGNILERFSAQQFPDLHSELNLSSLELGDSALYFCASSPDRGGTQYFGPGTRLLVL.

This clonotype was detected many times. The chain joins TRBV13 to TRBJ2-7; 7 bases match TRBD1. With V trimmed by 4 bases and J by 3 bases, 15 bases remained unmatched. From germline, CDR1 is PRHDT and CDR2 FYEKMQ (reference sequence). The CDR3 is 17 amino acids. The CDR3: CASSSTPLGTEHYEQYF. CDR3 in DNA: TGTGCCAGCAGCTCCACCCCCTTAGGGACAGAACACTACGAGCAGTACTTC.

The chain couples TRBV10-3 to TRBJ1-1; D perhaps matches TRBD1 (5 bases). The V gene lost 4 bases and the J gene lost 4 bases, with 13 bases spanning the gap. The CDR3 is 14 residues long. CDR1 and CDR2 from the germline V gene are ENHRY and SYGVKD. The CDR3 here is CAISGSGRVTEAFF. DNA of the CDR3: TGTGCCATCAGTGGTTCGGGCAGGGTCACTGAAGCTTTCTTT.

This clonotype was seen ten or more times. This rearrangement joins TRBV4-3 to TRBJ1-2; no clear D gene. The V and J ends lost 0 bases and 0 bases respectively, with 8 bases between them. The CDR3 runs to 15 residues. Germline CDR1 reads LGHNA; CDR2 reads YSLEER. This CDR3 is CASSQDILANYGYTF. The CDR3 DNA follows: TGCGCCAGCAGCCAAGATATACTGGCTAACTATGGCTACACCTTC.

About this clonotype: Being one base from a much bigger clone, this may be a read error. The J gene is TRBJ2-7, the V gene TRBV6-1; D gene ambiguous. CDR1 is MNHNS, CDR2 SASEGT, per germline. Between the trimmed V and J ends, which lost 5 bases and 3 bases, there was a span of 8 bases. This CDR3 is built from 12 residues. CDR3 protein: CASSTNHYEQYF. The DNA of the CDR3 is TGTGCCAGCAGTACGAACCACTACGAGCAGTACTTC.

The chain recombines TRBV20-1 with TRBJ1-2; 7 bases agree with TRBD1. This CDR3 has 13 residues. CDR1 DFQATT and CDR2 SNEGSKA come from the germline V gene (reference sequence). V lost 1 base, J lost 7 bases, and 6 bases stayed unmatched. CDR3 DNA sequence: TGCAGTGCTAGAGTAGGGGGCAAGTTTGGCTACACCTTC. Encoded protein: CSARVGGKFGYTF.